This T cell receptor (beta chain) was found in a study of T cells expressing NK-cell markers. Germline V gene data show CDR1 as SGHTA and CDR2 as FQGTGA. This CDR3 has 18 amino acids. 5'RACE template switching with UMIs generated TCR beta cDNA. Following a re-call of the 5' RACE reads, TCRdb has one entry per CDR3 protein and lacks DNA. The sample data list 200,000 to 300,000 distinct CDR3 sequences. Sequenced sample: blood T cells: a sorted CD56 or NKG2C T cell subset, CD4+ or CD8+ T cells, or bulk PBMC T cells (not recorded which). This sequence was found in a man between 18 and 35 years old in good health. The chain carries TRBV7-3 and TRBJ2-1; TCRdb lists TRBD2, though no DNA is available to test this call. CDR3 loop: CASSRPIFTSGRDNEQFF. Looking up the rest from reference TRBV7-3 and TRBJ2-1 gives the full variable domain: GAGVSQTPSNKVTEKGKYVELRCDPISGHTALYWYRQSLGQGPEFLIYFQGTGAADDSGLPNDRFFAVRPEGSVSTLKIQRTERGDSAVYLCASSRPIFTSGRDNEQFFGPGTRLTVL.